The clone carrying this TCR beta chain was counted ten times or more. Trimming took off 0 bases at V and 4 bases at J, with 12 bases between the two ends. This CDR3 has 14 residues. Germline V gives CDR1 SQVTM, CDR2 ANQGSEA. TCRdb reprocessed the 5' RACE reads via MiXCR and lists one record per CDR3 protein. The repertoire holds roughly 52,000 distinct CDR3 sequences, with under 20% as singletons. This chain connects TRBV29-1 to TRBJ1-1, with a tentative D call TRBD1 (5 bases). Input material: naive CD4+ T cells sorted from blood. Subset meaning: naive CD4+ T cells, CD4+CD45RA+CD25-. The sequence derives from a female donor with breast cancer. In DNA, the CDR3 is TGCAGCGTTGAAGATCTAAGGGGAGGCACTGAAGCTTTCTTT. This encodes CSVEDLRGGTEAFF.